The present T cell receptor beta chain was sequenced within a study of regulatory T cells in long-lasting Graves disease. Study-level results: What was studied was peripheral blood only, and not thyroid tissue.

Arm-PCR with iRepertoire HTBI primers amplified the CDR3 regions for these TCR beta libraries. TCRdb recomputed calls from the multiplex PCR reads with MiXCR, one row per CDR3 protein. The data hold about 470,000 distinct CDR3 sequences, with 15% to 20% observed a single time. The V and J ends lost 6 bases and 0 bases, in that order; junction bases with no gene match: 4. The CDR3 runs 14 residues. In this sample, this clonotype turned up many times. Its specificity is unknown. Time point meaning: newly diagnosed GD, antithyroid drugs for less than 3 months. There was RNA extracted from PBMCs, and the TCR library was made from it. Patient provenance is recorded as an endocrinology department in Xi'an, China. The sample also formed part of further work on T cells in Graves' hyperthyroidism and ophthalmopathy. That report adds: Patients counted as stable if ophthalmopathy did not develop within 18 months.

The clonotype was recovered from a middle-aged man with Graves disease. V usage is TRBV12-3 or TRBV12-4 and J usage is TRBJ1-1; 7 nucleotides line up with TRBD1. Material: peripheral blood mononuclear cells (PBMCs), obtained at new diagnosis, from a patient treated with antithyroid drugs. In DNA, the CDR3 is TGTGCCAGCAGCTCGACAGGGATGAACACTGAAGCTTTCTTT. Protein: CASSSTGMNTEAFF.